Following are 2 T cell receptor beta chains from one sample sequenced in a study of sequential checkpoint blockade in melanoma. Here immunoSEQ multiplex PCR was the method, and the copy in TCRdb shows in-frame clones only, minus some. The sample lists about 3,500 clones, roughly 21% seen once, with more than 15% in the top ten. Sample treatment: randomized to nivolumab then ipilimumab (arm A) or the reverse (arm B). This material consisted of tumor tissue (inferred from file names), taken from a patient given nivolumab and ipilimumab in sequence. The source is a human patient with melanoma. Some clones in this sample may be carry-over from other donors' samples.

V gene TRBV11-3 combines with J gene TRBJ2-7; 12 bases map to TRBD2. CDR1 and CDR2 (germline): SGHNT, YENEEA. The V and J ends lost 5 bases and 6 bases, in that order; junction bases with no gene match: 8. The CDR3 sequence is 15 residues long. DNA of the CDR3: TGTGCCAGCAGCCAAAGCACTAGCGGGGGGCGCGAGCAGTACTTC. Encoded protein: CASSQSTSGGREQYF.

CDR3 in amino acids: CASSPLAREINEQFF. For the CDR3, the DNA is TGCGCCAGCAGCCCTCTAGCGCGGGAGATCAATGAGCAGTTCTTC. V is TRBV5-1 and J is TRBJ2-1; TRBD2 matches at 7 bases. Germline V gene sequence: CDR1 SGHRS, CDR2 YFSETQ. This CDR3 is built from 15 residues. With 4 bases clipped from V and 6 bases from J, the junction kept 10 bases outside the gene matches.